These T cell receptor beta chains were read from a single sample in a study of T-cell reconstitution after alpha-beta-depleted transplantation in children. In TCRdb, the PCR reads were re-called with MiXCR into one record per CDR3 protein. The top ten hold around 2.5% of the sample, which has hundreds of thousands of distinct CDR3 sequences, 30% to 35% seen once. The sequencing here drew on PBMCs from the stem cell graft donor, taken from the stem cell graft. The receptors shown here come from a human donor who donated a stem cell graft to a child with aplastic anemia. Both conserved end residues are part of each CDR3. D genes are given only for firm matches. Clone size is shown for a subset of rows, as once, few, many or a class of expanded clone.

j_call: TRBJ1-2
clone_size: NA
d_call: TRBD1
v_call: TRBV29-1
cdr3_nt: TGCAGCGTCCCGGGACAGGGTTTTGATGGCCACACCTTC
cdr3_aa: CSVPGQGFDGHTF

j_call: TRBJ1-3
clone_size: few
d_call: TRBD1
v_call: TRBV5-1
cdr3_nt: TGCGCCAGCAGCCACACAGGGGCTGGAAACACCATATATTTT
cdr3_aa: CASSHTGAGNTIYF

j_call: TRBJ1-2
clone_size: few
d_call: NA
v_call: TRBV19
cdr3_nt: TGTGCCAGTAGTATGTCAGGGCGATCTCCGTACTATGGCTACACCTTC
cdr3_aa: CASSMSGRSPYYGYTF

j_call: TRBJ1-5
clone_size: few
d_call: NA
v_call: TRBV7-2
cdr3_nt: TGTGCCAGCAGCTTAGAAGGGCAGGGCGGACAGCCCCAGCATTTT
cdr3_aa: CASSLEGQGGQPQHF

j_call: TRBJ2-1
clone_size: NA
d_call: TRBD2
v_call: TRBV6-1
cdr3_nt: TGTGCCAGCAGTCATGGGACTAGCGGGAGTTGGAATGAGCAGTTCTTC
cdr3_aa: CASSHGTSGSWNEQFF

j_call: TRBJ1-1
clone_size: few
d_call: TRBD1
v_call: TRBV6-2/TRBV6-3
cdr3_nt: TGTGCCAGCAGCTCTTTCGGACAGGGGGGAACTGAAGCTTTCTTT
cdr3_aa: CASSSFGQGGTEAFF

j_call: TRBJ1-5
clone_size: NA
d_call: NA
v_call: TRBV5-1
cdr3_nt: TGCGCCAGCAGCTTGGCGGTGGGTCAGCCCCAGCATTTT
cdr3_aa: CASSLAVGQPQHF

j_call: TRBJ2-7
clone_size: few
d_call: NA
v_call: TRBV6-5
cdr3_nt: TGTGCCAGCAGTTACTCTCCGGGACTCTCCGAGCAGTACTTC
cdr3_aa: CASSYSPGLSEQYF

j_call: TRBJ1-5
clone_size: NA
d_call: NA
v_call: TRBV19
cdr3_nt: TGTGCCAGTATAGGACAGTTCAATCAGCCCCAGCATTTT
cdr3_aa: CASIGQFNQPQHF

j_call: TRBJ2-1
clone_size: many
d_call: TRBD1
v_call: TRBV20-1
cdr3_nt: TGCAGTGCTAGATCGGACAGGGGGCGGGATGAGCAGTTCTTC
cdr3_aa: CSARSDRGRDEQFF

j_call: TRBJ1-1
clone_size: many
d_call: NA
v_call: TRBV6-1
cdr3_nt: TGTGCCAGCAGTCGGGGACACCTAAACACTGAAGCTTTCTTT
cdr3_aa: CASSRGHLNTEAFF

j_call: TRBJ1-2
clone_size: NA
d_call: TRBD1
v_call: TRBV6-1
cdr3_nt: TGTGCCAGCAGTGGAGACAGGGGGCGGGATGGCTACACCTTC
cdr3_aa: CASSGDRGRDGYTF

j_call: TRBJ2-7
clone_size: NA
d_call: NA
v_call: TRBV29-1
cdr3_nt: TGCAGCGTTGGGACGTACTACGAGCAGTACTTC
cdr3_aa: CSVGTYYEQYF

j_call: TRBJ1-5
clone_size: NA
d_call: TRBD1
v_call: TRBV6-2/TRBV6-3
cdr3_nt: TGTGCCAGCAGACGGATGACAGGGGTAGCCAATCAGCCCCAGCATTTT
cdr3_aa: CASRRMTGVANQPQHF

j_call: TRBJ1-1
clone_size: NA
d_call: NA
v_call: TRBV9
cdr3_nt: TGTGCCAGCAGCGTAGGCCCTGGGGGCACTGAAGCTTTCTTT
cdr3_aa: CASSVGPGGTEAFF

j_call: TRBJ2-1
clone_size: NA
d_call: NA
v_call: TRBV2
cdr3_nt: TGTGCCAGCAGGGGACTCGACGGCAATGAGCAGTTCTTC
cdr3_aa: CASRGLDGNEQFF

j_call: TRBJ1-1
clone_size: few
d_call: NA
v_call: TRBV29-1
cdr3_nt: TGCAGCGCTACAGAAGGCACTGAAGCTTTCTTT
cdr3_aa: CSATEGTEAFF

j_call: TRBJ2-1
clone_size: many
d_call: TRBD2
v_call: TRBV7-2
cdr3_nt: TGTGCCAGCAGCTTAGTCGGGGGGGACTCCTACAATGAGCAGTTCTTC
cdr3_aa: CASSLVGGDSYNEQFF

j_call: TRBJ2-1
clone_size: many
d_call: TRBD2
v_call: TRBV29-1
cdr3_nt: TGCAGCGTTCGTTGGACTAGCGGGAGCGATGAGCAGTTCTTC
cdr3_aa: CSVRWTSGSDEQFF

j_call: TRBJ1-5
clone_size: NA
d_call: TRBD1
v_call: TRBV29-1
cdr3_nt: TGCAGCGGACAGGGAACGAAGGAAAGCAATCAGCCCCAGCATTTT
cdr3_aa: CSGQGTKESNQPQHF

j_call: TRBJ2-7
clone_size: NA
d_call: NA
v_call: TRBV20-1
cdr3_nt: TGCAGTGCTAAGGGGGGCAGCTCCTACGAGCAGTACTTC
cdr3_aa: CSAKGGSSYEQYF

j_call: TRBJ2-3
clone_size: NA
d_call: TRBD1
v_call: TRBV12-5
cdr3_nt: TGTGCTAGCGCATCCGGGACAGGGGGCCTAGATACGCAGTATTTT
cdr3_aa: CASASGTGGLDTQYF

j_call: TRBJ2-5
clone_size: few
d_call: NA
v_call: TRBV29-1
cdr3_nt: TGCAGCGTTGAAGACGCTAAGGGGGAGGTGTACCAAGAGACCCAGTACTTC
cdr3_aa: CSVEDAKGEVYQETQYF

j_call: TRBJ1-5
clone_size: few
d_call: NA
v_call: TRBV12-3/TRBV12-4
cdr3_nt: TGTGCCAGCAGCCTAGCCCAATATCAGCCCCAGCATTTT
cdr3_aa: CASSLAQYQPQHF

j_call: TRBJ1-3
clone_size: few
d_call: NA
v_call: TRBV7-2
cdr3_nt: TGTGCCAGCACCATGCAGGGCTCTGGAAACACCATATATTTT
cdr3_aa: CASTMQGSGNTIYF

j_call: TRBJ2-7
clone_size: NA
d_call: TRBD2
v_call: TRBV5-4
cdr3_nt: TGTGCCAGCAGCTTGGCCAAACTAGCGGGAGATTCCTACGAGCAGTACTTC
cdr3_aa: CASSLAKLAGDSYEQYF

j_call: TRBJ2-4
clone_size: NA
d_call: TRBD2
v_call: TRBV20-1
cdr3_nt: TGCAGAGGGACTAGCGGAGCCAAAAACATTCAGTACTTC
cdr3_aa: CRGTSGAKNIQYF

j_call: TRBJ2-1
clone_size: few
d_call: NA
v_call: TRBV15
cdr3_nt: TGTGCCACCAGCAGAGATAGCGCCTCCTACAATGAGCAGTTCTTC
cdr3_aa: CATSRDSASYNEQFF

j_call: TRBJ2-6
clone_size: NA
d_call: NA
v_call: TRBV12-3/TRBV12-4
cdr3_nt: TGTGCCAGCAGTCCCGCGCCCCTTAAAAGATCTGGGGCCAACGTCCTGACTTTC
cdr3_aa: CASSPAPLKRSGANVLTF

j_call: TRBJ2-7
clone_size: NA
d_call: NA
v_call: TRBV5-6
cdr3_nt: TGTGCCAGCAGCCCCATTGGGTACAGGGCTGCCTACGAGCAGTACTTC
cdr3_aa: CASSPIGYRAAYEQYF

j_call: TRBJ2-1
clone_size: few
d_call: NA
v_call: TRBV19
cdr3_nt: TGTGCCACAAGATTCAATGAGCAGTTCTTC
cdr3_aa: CATRFNEQFF

j_call: TRBJ2-1
clone_size: NA
d_call: NA
v_call: TRBV5-1
cdr3_nt: TGCGCCAGCAGCTTCCGGGAGATCAATGAGCAGTTCTTC
cdr3_aa: CASSFREINEQFF

j_call: TRBJ1-1
clone_size: few
d_call: NA
v_call: TRBV6-5
cdr3_nt: TGTGCCAGCAGTTACGAGGGGCGCGACACTGAAGCTTTCTTT
cdr3_aa: CASSYEGRDTEAFF

j_call: TRBJ1-1
clone_size: NA
d_call: TRBD1
v_call: TRBV7-2
cdr3_nt: TGTGCCAGCAGCCCGACAGGGAGGAGCACTGAAGCTTTCTTT
cdr3_aa: CASSPTGRSTEAFF

j_call: TRBJ1-2
clone_size: NA
d_call: NA
v_call: TRBV2
cdr3_nt: TGTGCCAGCAGTCGACAGGACCTCAACTATGGCTACACCTTC
cdr3_aa: CASSRQDLNYGYTF

j_call: TRBJ1-5
clone_size: few
d_call: NA
v_call: TRBV20-1
cdr3_nt: TGCAGTGCGGAATACAGGGACGTCAATCAGCCCCAGCATTTT
cdr3_aa: CSAEYRDVNQPQHF